Sequencing of this TCR beta chain was carried out in a study of immune cell composition in non-small cell lung cancer. Points from the study as a whole: Clones >0.5% enriched in tumour were rarer in adenocarcinoma (roughly 35%) than squamous (roughly 75%). TIL tumour reactivity correlated with maximal tumour-associated clone frequency in adenocarcinoma. Smoking pack-years did not significantly correlate with tumour TCR-beta clonality.

Sequenced by immunoSEQ multiplex PCR; TCRdb stores in-frame clones only, minus some. Among 3,500 or so clones, 60% to 75% were seen once, and the ten largest hold less than 30%. The CDR3 has 15 residues. Germline assignment: CDR1 LGHNA and CDR2 YNFKEQ. The V end was cut by 2 bases, the J end by 0 bases, with 10 bases between. This clone occurred a few times. Its specificity is not known. The normal lung sample lay at least 3 cm, and maximally far, from the tumour. Genomic DNA came from frozen unsorted single-cell suspensions. The chain recombines TRBV4-2 with TRBJ1-2, with TRBD1 as a possible D gene (6 bases). The source is a human donor with non-small cell lung cancer. The sequencing sample was made of non-adjacent lung tissue. The CDR3 DNA reads TGTGCCAGCAGCCAATCCGGGACACCTAACTATGGCTACACCTTC. Translation gives CASSQSGTPNYGYTF.